This T cell receptor beta chain originates from a study of CD8 T cells in Susac syndrome. This CDR3 contains 16 residues. Germline V gives CDR1 SEHNR, CDR2 FQNEAQ (reference sequence). Trimming removed 5 bases from V and 2 bases from J; junction bases left unmatched: 6. Random hexamers served to reverse transcribe about 0.5 to 1 ug RNA. immunoSEQ multiplex PCR amplified TCR beta CDR3 across 54 Vbeta, 13 Jbeta. TCRdb used MiXCR to reprocess the immunoSEQ multiplex PCR reads, holding one entry per CDR3 protein. The sample lists around 200,000 distinct CDR3 sequences, 95% occurring once. This clonotype was sampled from a human donor with multiple sclerosis. The rearrangement joins TRBV7-9 to TRBJ2-3, with TRBD1 identical over 11 bases. The sequencing sample was made of CD4+ T cells from PBMCs. CDR3 nucleotide sequence: TGTGCCAGCAGCACGTTGGACAGGGGGCTCACAGATACGCAGTATTTT. As protein: CASSTLDRGLTDTQYF.